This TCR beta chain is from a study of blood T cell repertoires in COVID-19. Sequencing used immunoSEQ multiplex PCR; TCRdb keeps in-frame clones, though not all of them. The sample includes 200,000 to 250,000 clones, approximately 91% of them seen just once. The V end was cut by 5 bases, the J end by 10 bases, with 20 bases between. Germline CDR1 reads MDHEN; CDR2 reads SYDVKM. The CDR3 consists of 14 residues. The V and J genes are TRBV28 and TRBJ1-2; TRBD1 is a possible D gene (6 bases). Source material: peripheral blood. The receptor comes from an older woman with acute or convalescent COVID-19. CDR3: CASSPTPRQVVYTF. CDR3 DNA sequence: TGTGCCAGCAGTCCAACACCCCGACAGGTTGTCTACACCTTC.